This TCR beta chain was sequenced during a study of human T cells and chemical hapten exposure. Background on the study: From small differences in pooled library volume came most of the variation in per-sample TCR yields.

Time point noted: healthy volunteer bleed at 2 weeks. Extraction yielded total RNA from whole blood (unfractionated). This clonotype was counted a few times. Single cDNA molecules in the library carried unique molecular identifiers attached during preparation. TCRdb re-analysed the RACE reads in MiXCR, keeping a single row per CDR3 protein. There are more than 70,000 distinct CDR3 sequences in the sample; approximately 10% occur only once, and roughly 3.1% lies in the top ten. In germline, CDR1 is MNHEY, CDR2 SMNVEV (reference sequence). This CDR3 region has 13 residues. J was trimmed by 4 bases and V by 6 bases; bases with no gene match: 4.

This receptor was obtained from a female donor in good health. Some clones in this sample may be carry-over from other donors' samples. The V call is TRBV27, the J call TRBJ1-2; 8 bases are a match to TRBD1. Specimen: whole blood. CDR3 region: CASSPGGSYGYTF. Here the CDR3 DNA reads TGTGCCAGCAGCCCAGGGGGCAGCTATGGCTACACCTTC.